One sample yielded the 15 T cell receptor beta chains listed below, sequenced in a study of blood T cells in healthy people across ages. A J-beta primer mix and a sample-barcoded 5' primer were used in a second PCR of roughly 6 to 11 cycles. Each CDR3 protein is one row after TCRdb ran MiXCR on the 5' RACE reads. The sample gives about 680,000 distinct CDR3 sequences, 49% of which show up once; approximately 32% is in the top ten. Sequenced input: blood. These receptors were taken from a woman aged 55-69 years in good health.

For the CDR3, the DNA is TGCAGTGCGCCGCGGGGTCTTGACTACGAGCAGTACTTC. Translated: CSAPRGLDYEQYF. The chain is built from TRBV20-1 and TRBJ2-7, with D maybe TRBD2 (6 bases). The ends were cut back, 6 bases at V and 3 bases at J, with 15 bases in the middle. Germline V CDR1 and CDR2: DFQATT, SNEGSKA (reference sequence). This CDR3 comprises 13 residues.

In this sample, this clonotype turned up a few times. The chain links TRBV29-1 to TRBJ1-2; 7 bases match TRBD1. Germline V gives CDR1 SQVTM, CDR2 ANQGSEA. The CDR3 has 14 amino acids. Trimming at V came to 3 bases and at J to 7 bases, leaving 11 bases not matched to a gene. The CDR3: CSVDSGRGSRGYTF. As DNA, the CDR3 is TGCAGCGTTGATTCGGGCAGGGGGTCGCGTGGCTACACCTTC.

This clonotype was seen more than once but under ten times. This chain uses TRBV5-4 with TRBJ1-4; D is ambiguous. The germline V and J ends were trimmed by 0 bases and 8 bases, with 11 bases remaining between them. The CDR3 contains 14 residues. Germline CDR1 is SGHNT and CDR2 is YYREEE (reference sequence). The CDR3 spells CASSLGGLREKLFF. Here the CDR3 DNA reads TGTGCCAGCAGCTTGGGGGGTCTACGCGAAAAACTGTTTTTT.

The CDR3 region is CSARDPRGAGPEYEQYF. The CDR3, as DNA: TGCAGTGCTAGAGATCCCCGGGGGGCAGGGCCCGAATACGAGCAGTACTTC. The chain links TRBV20-1 to TRBJ2-7; possible D gene TRBD2, 7 bases. The CDR3 is 17 amino acids. The V gene's germline CDR1 is DFQATT and CDR2 SNEGSKA (reference sequence). V gave up 0 bases and J gave up 4 bases, with 22 bases separating them.

The chain's CDR3 is CSSLMGGALGYTF. CDR3 sequence (DNA): TGCAGCTCTTTAATGGGGGGCGCCTTAGGCTACACCTTC. The rearrangement joins TRBV20-1 to TRBJ1-2; D might be TRBD1 (6 bases). The CDR3 runs to 13 residues. Germline V CDR1 and CDR2: DFQATT, SNEGSKA (reference sequence).

The CDR3 reads CASSLRSGTHPRDTQYF. In nucleotides, the CDR3 is TGTGCCAGCAGCTTAAGATCTGGGACACATCCAAGGGATACGCAGTATTTT. The genes are TRBV7-9 and TRBJ2-3, with TRBD1 as a possible D gene (6 bases). The V gene lost 2 bases and the J gene lost 6 bases, with 21 bases spanning the gap. The V gene's germline CDR1 is SEHNR and CDR2 FQNEAQ (reference sequence). The CDR3 is 17 amino acids.

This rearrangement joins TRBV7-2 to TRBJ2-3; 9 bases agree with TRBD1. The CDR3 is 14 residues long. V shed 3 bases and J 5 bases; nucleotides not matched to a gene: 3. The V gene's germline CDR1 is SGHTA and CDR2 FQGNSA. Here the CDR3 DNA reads TGTGCCAGCAGCTTGGACAGGGGAGGAGATACGCAGTATTTT. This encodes CASSLDRGGDTQYF. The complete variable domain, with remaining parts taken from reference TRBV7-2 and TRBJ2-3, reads GAGVSQSPSNKVTEKGKDVELRCDPISGHTALYWYRQSLGQGLEFLIYFQGNSAPDKSGLPSDRFSAERTGGSVSTLTIQRTQQEDSAVYLCASSLDRGGDTQYFGPGTRLTVL.

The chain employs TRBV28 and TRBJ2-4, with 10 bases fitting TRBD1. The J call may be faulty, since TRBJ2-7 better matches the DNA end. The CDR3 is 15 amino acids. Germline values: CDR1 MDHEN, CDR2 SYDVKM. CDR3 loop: CASTRTGGVSYEQYF. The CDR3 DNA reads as TGTGCCAGCACCAGGACAGGGGGGGTCTCCTACGAGCAGTACTTC.

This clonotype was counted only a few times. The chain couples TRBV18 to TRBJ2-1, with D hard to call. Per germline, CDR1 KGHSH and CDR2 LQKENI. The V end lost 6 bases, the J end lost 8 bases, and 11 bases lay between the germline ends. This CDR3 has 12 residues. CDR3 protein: CASSPNDDEQFF. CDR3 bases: TGTGCCAGCTCTCCCAATGACGATGAGCAGTTCTTC.

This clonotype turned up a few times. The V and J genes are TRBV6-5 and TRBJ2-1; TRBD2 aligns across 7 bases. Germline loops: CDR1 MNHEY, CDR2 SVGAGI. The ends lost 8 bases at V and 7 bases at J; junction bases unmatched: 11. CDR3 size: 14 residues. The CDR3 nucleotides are TGTGCCAGCGGGATGGGGGGGACGGAGAATGAGCAGTTCTTC. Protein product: CASGMGGTENEQFF.

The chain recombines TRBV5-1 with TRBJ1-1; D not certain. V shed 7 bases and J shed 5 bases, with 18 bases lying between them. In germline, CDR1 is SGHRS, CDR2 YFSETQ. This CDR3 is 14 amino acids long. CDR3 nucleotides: TGCGCCAGCCATGCGGGAGTTTCCTCAACTGAAGCTTTCTTT. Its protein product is CASHAGVSSTEAFF. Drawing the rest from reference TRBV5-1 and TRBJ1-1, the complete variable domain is KAGVTQTPRYLIKTRGQQVTLSCSPISGHRSVSWYQQTPGQGLQFLFEYFSETQRNKGNFPGRFSGRQFSNSRSEMNVSTLELGDSALYLCASHAGVSSTEAFFGQGTRLTVV.

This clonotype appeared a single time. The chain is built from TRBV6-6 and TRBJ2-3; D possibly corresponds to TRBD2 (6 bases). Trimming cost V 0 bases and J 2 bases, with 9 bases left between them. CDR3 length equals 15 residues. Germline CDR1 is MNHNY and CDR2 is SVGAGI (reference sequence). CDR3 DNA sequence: TGTGCCAGCAGTTACTCCGGGGGACTCACAGATACGCAGTATTTT. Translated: CASSYSGGLTDTQYF.

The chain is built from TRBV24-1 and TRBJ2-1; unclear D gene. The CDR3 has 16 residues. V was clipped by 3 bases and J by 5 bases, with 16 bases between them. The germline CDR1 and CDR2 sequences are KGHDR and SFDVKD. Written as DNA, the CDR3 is TGTGCCACCAGTGATAATAGCTTGATGGGGAACAATGAGCAGTTCTTC. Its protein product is CATSDNSLMGNNEQFF.

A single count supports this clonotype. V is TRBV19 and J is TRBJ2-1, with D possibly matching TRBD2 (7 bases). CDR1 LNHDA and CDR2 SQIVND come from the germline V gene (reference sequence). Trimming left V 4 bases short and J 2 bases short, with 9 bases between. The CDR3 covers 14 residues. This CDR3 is CASSKGGTYNEQFF. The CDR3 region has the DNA TGTGCCAGTAGTAAGGGGGGGACCTACAATGAGCAGTTCTTC.

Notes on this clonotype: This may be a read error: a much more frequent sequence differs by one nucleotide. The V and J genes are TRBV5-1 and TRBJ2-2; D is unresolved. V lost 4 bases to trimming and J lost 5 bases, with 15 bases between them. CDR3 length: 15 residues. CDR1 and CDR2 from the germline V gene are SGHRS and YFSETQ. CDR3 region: CASSAPETWTGELFF. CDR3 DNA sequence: TGCGCCAGCAGCGCACCCGAGACGTGGACCGGGGAGCTGTTTTTT.